Listed below are T cell receptor beta chains from one sample, sequenced in a study of cytomegalovirus exposure and HLA in healthy donors. This table comes from immunoSEQ multiplex PCR, and its TCRdb copy is limited to in-frame clones, with some not included. This sample contains about 60,000 clones. Sequencing was done on a sample of PBMCs. The receptors derive from a woman aged 18-29 years in good health and CMV-seronegative. Each CDR3 is given with its conserved first and last residue. A D gene is named only where the DNA matches it firmly.

cdr3_nt	cdr3_aa	v_call	d_call	j_call
TGTGCCAGCAGCCCCACGGGACTAGCGGCCATCTACGAGCAGTACTTC	CASSPTGLAAIYEQYF	TRBV7-3	TRBD2	TRBJ2-7
TGTGCCAGCAGCTCCCGACAGAACTATGGCTACACCTTC	CASSSRQNYGYTF	TRBV5-4	NA	TRBJ1-2
TGTGCCAGCAGCCGAACAGGGAGCCAGCCCCAGCATTTT	CASSRTGSQPQHF	TRBV7-9	NA	TRBJ1-5
TGCAGCGTTCCCATTGTACAGGGGGGGAACAATGAGCAGTTCTTC	CSVPIVQGGNNEQFF	TRBV29-1	NA	TRBJ2-1
TGTGCCAGCATGGGCGGGAGTTGGGAGACCCAGTACTTC	CASMGGSWETQYF	TRBV25-1	TRBD2	TRBJ2-5
TGTGCCAGCAGCTTATCCAGGGTGATGACTGAAGCTTTCTTT	CASSLSRVMTEAFF	TRBV7-2	NA	TRBJ1-1
TGTGCCAGCAGTTTTTTTTTCCCCCGGGCGGGCCACACTGAAGCTTTCTTT	CASSFFFPRAGHTEAFF	TRBV27	NA	TRBJ1-1
TGCGCCAGCAGTGAGACCCGAGGGGGGGTCGTGACCCAGTACTTC	CASSETRGGVVTQYF	TRBV10-1	NA	TRBJ2-5
TGTGCCAGCAGTTTAGGGCCAGGGGGTCGATATAGCAATCAGCCCCAGCATTTT	CASSLGPGGRYSNQPQHF	TRBV28	TRBD1	TRBJ1-5
TGTGCCAGTACCCCATCGGGGACAGTTAACTATGGCTACACCTTC	CASTPSGTVNYGYTF	TRBV19	TRBD1	TRBJ1-2
TGTGCCAGCAGCTTTCCTCTTGGCAGGGATACTAACTATGGCTACACCTTC	CASSFPLGRDTNYGYTF	TRBV7-9	NA	TRBJ1-2
TGTGCCAGCAGGCCCGGGGGCAATCAGCCCCAGCATTTT	CASRPGGNQPQHF	TRBV27	NA	TRBJ1-5
TGTGCCAGCAGCCCCCAGAGCGGGAGCTCCTACAATGAGCAGTTCTTC	CASSPQSGSSYNEQFF	TRBV4-2	TRBD2	TRBJ2-1
TGTGCCTCCCAAGTGGGGCAAGGGGAGCTGTTTTTT	CASQVGQGELFF	TRBV30	NA	TRBJ2-2
TGCGCCAGCAGCCCGGACAGGCGGAATTCACCCCTCCACTTT	CASSPDRRNSPLHF	TRBV5-1	TRBD1	TRBJ1-6
TGTGCCAGCAGTGAATTTGGGAGCCCCACGCTAACCCAGCATTTT	CASSEFGSPTLTQHF	TRBV2	NA	TRBJ1-5
TGCGCCAGCAGCACCGGACAGGGTCTCTATGGCTACACCTTC	CASSTGQGLYGYTF	TRBV5-1	TRBD1	TRBJ1-2
TGCGCCAGCAGCTGGGGCCAGGGAGGGTCTTCTGGGGCCAACGTCCTGACTTTC	CASSWGQGGSSGANVLTF	TRBV5-1	TRBD2	TRBJ2-6
TGTGCCAGCTCACCAGCGAGACAGGGGGTGTTTTGGGAGCAGTACTTC	CASSPARQGVFWEQYF	TRBV18	TRBD1	TRBJ2-7
TGTGCCAGCAGCCAAGGGACTAGCGACCCGGGAGAGACCCAGTACTTC	CASSQGTSDPGETQYF	TRBV4-2	TRBD2	TRBJ2-5
TGTGCCAGCAGCCGTGGACAGGCAACCTCCTACGAGCAGTACTTC	CASSRGQATSYEQYF	TRBV11-1	TRBD1	TRBJ2-7
TGTGCCAGCAGCTACAGGGACAGGGGTCAGTCACCCCTCCACTTT	CASSYRDRGQSPLHF	TRBV5-4	TRBD1	TRBJ1-6
TGTGCCAGCAGGCGGTCCGGGGTTGACACTGAAGCTTTCTTT	CASRRSGVDTEAFF	TRBV28	NA	TRBJ1-1
TGTGCCTGGAGTGTACAGGGTTATTCACCCCTCCACTTT	CAWSVQGYSPLHF	TRBV30	NA	TRBJ1-6
TGCGCCAGCAGAGTTCCTCAGGGGGTCGGGGGCTACACCTTC	CASRVPQGVGGYTF	TRBV4-1	TRBD1	TRBJ1-2
TGTGCCAGCAGTTACCGGTGGGGGGGAGGAAAACTGTTTTTT	CASSYRWGGGKLFF	TRBV6-5	NA	TRBJ1-4
TGTGCCAGCAGGACAGGACAGACGTGGGCTCAGCCCCAGCATTTT	CASRTGQTWAQPQHF	TRBV6-1	NA	TRBJ1-5
TGTGCCAGCAGCTCAAAGGGTGAGGGGGGGCAATACGAGCAGTACTTC	CASSSKGEGGQYEQYF	TRBV13	NA	TRBJ2-7
TGTGCCAGCAGTGCCGGGACAGGGGGCTCCTACGAGCAGTACTTC	CASSAGTGGSYEQYF	TRBV6-1	TRBD1	TRBJ2-7
TGTGCCAGCAGTGAGGGACTGGGCACCGGGGAGCTGTTTTTT	CASSEGLGTGELFF	TRBV6-1	NA	TRBJ2-2
TGCGCCAGCAGCGAACCGGGGGTCGTAACAGATACGCAGTATTTT	CASSEPGVVTDTQYF	TRBV5-1	NA	TRBJ2-3
TGTGCCAGCAGTGAAGAGGGGTTCGCGTACGAGCAGTACTTC	CASSEEGFAYEQYF	TRBV2	NA	TRBJ2-7
TGTGCCAGCAGCTTCGGCGGGGATGAGCAGTTCTTC	CASSFGGDEQFF	TRBV7-6	NA	TRBJ2-1
TGTGCCAGCAGCCTCCCCCCATTCGACAGGGGAAACAACTATGGCTACACCTTC	CASSLPPFDRGNNYGYTF	TRBV4-2	TRBD1	TRBJ1-2
TGTGCCAGCAGTTTATGGCAGGGGGGCACAGATACGCAGTATTTT	CASSLWQGGTDTQYF	TRBV28	TRBD1	TRBJ2-3
TGCGCCAGCAGCTTGGAAGGGGGCGACGGGGAGCTGTTTTTT	CASSLEGGDGELFF	TRBV5-1	TRBD1	TRBJ2-2
TGCGCCAGCAGGAGTAATTACGAGCAGTACTTC	CASRSNYEQYF	TRBV4-1	NA	TRBJ2-7
TGTGCCAGCTCACGCGCGGGGGGAAACACCATATATTTT	CASSRAGGNTIYF	TRBV18	NA	TRBJ1-3
TGTGCCATCAGGGGACAGGGTTGGGCAGCGAACACTGAAGCTTTCTTT	CAIRGQGWAANTEAFF	TRBV10-3	TRBD1	TRBJ1-1
TGTGCCAGCAGCGTAGATCAGGGGGCGTACGAGCAGTACTTC	CASSVDQGAYEQYF	TRBV9	TRBD1	TRBJ2-7
TGTGCCAGCAGCCCCGGGGGGGCTAACTATGGCTACACCTTC	CASSPGGANYGYTF	TRBV11-3	NA	TRBJ1-2
TGTGCCATCAGTGAGAGAGCCACTGAAGCTTTCTTT	CAISERATEAFF	TRBV10-3	NA	TRBJ1-1
TGTGCCAGCTCAGTTCTCAATGAGCAGTTCTTC	CASSVLNEQFF	TRBV18	NA	TRBJ2-1
TGTGCCAGCAGCTCCTTTGCAGCTGGGGCCAACGTCCTGACTTTC	CASSSFAAGANVLTF	TRBV7-9	NA	TRBJ2-6
TGTGCCAGCAGCTTACTCCGACAGGGGTCTCAAGGCTACACCTTC	CASSLLRQGSQGYTF	TRBV7-9	TRBD1	TRBJ1-2
TGCGCCAGCAGCTTTGGGCCGGGACTAGCCAACACCGGGGAGCTGTTTTTT	CASSFGPGLANTGELFF	TRBV5-1	TRBD2	TRBJ2-2
TGTGCCAGCAGCCAAGACAGGGCCCAGGAGGGCTACACCTTC	CASSQDRAQEGYTF	TRBV4-2	NA	TRBJ1-2
TGTGCCAGCTCACCAGATGAGCGGGGCTACACCTTC	CASSPDERGYTF	TRBV18	NA	TRBJ1-2
TGCGCCAGCAGCTCCCGTCCCCCAGGGGGCGTAAATTCACCCCTCCACTTT	CASSSRPPGGVNSPLHF	TRBV5-1	TRBD1	TRBJ1-6
TGTGCCAGCAGTTTATTCGGGACAAACACTGAAGCTTTCTTT	CASSLFGTNTEAFF	TRBV28	NA	TRBJ1-1
TGTGCCTGGAGTGTACGGGGGAACACTGAAGATTTCTTT	CAWSVRGNTEDFF	TRBV30	NA	TRBJ1-1
TGTGCCAGCAGTTTATGGGCTGTCGGAGATACGCAGTATTTT	CASSLWAVGDTQYF	TRBV27	NA	TRBJ2-3
TGTGCCAGCAGCCTGAGGACAGTACTTAACTATGGCTACACCTTC	CASSLRTVLNYGYTF	TRBV5-8	NA	TRBJ1-2
TGCGCCAGCAGCACGGGGGGCTCCTATGGCTACACCTTC	CASSTGGSYGYTF	TRBV5-1	NA	TRBJ1-2
TGTGCCAGCAGCAAAAAAGGGGGGGAAGAGACCCAGTACTTC	CASSKKGGEETQYF	TRBV21-1	NA	TRBJ2-5
TGCGCCAGCAGCCTCACCGGGACAGGGGAAGAGACCCAGTACTTC	CASSLTGTGEETQYF	TRBV5-1	TRBD1	TRBJ2-5
TGTGCCAGCAGCCCCCAGGGAACCTACAATGAGCAGTTCTTC	CASSPQGTYNEQFF	TRBV7-6	NA	TRBJ2-1